This T cell receptor beta chain was sequenced for a study of vaccination effects on CD4 cells after COVID-19. Turning to the study itself: Participants received two doses of either the BNT162b2 or mRNA-1273 vaccine.

Only in-frame clones appear in the TCRdb table, and some are missing; sequencing was by immunoSEQ multiplex PCR. The sample gives tens of thousands of clones, about four fifths of which show up once; about 37% is in the top ten. Study-wide results and limits: Spike-reactive clones in convalescents after vaccination were chiefly newly vaccine-induced. Vaccine- and infection-induced clones showed marked clonal contraction late following vaccination.

Antigen-specific CD4+ T cells were first expanded with viral peptide pools by the ViraFEST assay and only then sequenced. Having been cultured for 10 days, the cells underwent CD4+ T cell isolation. The person had PCR-confirmed SARS-CoV-2 infection between March and December 2020. Cultivation was performed at a few million PBMC per well with around 10 IU/ml IL-2 and 10 ug/ml peptides added. Of note for this clone: Its antigen is not known.

The CDR3 has 13 residues. The V end lost 4 bases, the J end lost 8 bases, and 12 bases lay between the germline ends. Germline V gene sequence: CDR1 SGHDT, CDR2 YYEEEE. This TCR was sampled from a human donor who had a prior SARS-CoV-2 infection. V usage is TRBV5-6 and J usage is TRBJ1-4; D is unresolved. Source: CD4+ T cells from PBMCs cultured with a peptide pool, taken before COVID-19 vaccination. The CDR3 DNA sequence: TGTGCCAGCAGCCTCCGGGATCACGAAAAACTGTTTTTT. It codes for CASSLRDHEKLFF.